Detailed here is one T cell receptor beta chain. Its antigen is not known. CDR1 is WSHSY and CDR2 is SAAADI in the germline V gene. This CDR3 contains 17 residues. The J segment lost 4 bases and the V segment lost 4 bases, leaving 9 bases of the junction unmatched. PCR amplification relied on 60 Vbeta primers (plus 13 Jbeta primers). TCRdb's copy holds only in-frame clones and misses some; the assay was immunoSEQ multiplex PCR. The sample holds about 270,000 clones, roughly 70% seen once. The data are from a study of cytomegalovirus exposure and HLA in healthy donors. Whole-study results and caveats: The study put some 160 TCR beta chains on its list as cytomegalovirus-associated. Reports indicated that the classifier achieved high specificity and sensitivity in diagnosing cytomegalovirus status. Several of the most significant clusters appeared, in a later analysis, to be linked to common viral pathogens.

The material sequenced was PBMCs. V is TRBV10-2 and J is TRBJ2-3; 12 bases agree with TRBD2. This clonotype was sampled from a female donor in good health and CMV-seronegative. The CDR3 spells CASSGFGASGRADTQYF. CDR3 coding DNA: TGCGCCAGCAGTGGATTTGGGGCTAGCGGGAGGGCAGATACGCAGTATTTT.